This T cell receptor beta chain was sequenced during a study of CD8 T cells in Susac syndrome. V shed 8 bases and J 7 bases; nucleotides not matched to a gene: 9. The germline CDR1 and CDR2 sequences are LNHDA and SQIVND (reference sequence). The CDR3 has 14 residues. An input of roughly 0.45 to 1 ug of RNA was subjected to reverse transcription using random hexamers. TCRdb itself ran the immunoSEQ multiplex PCR reads through MiXCR, one entry per CDR3 protein. The sample records about 150,000 distinct CDR3 sequences, approximately 95% being singletons. Sequences were obtained from CD8+ T cells from PBMCs. This TCR was sampled from a human donor with Susac syndrome. The V and J genes are TRBV19 and TRBJ2-1; TRBD1 agrees at 9 bases. The CDR3 reads CASALGTGTNEQFF. The CDR3 region has the DNA TGTGCCAGTGCCCTAGGGACAGGGACTAATGAGCAGTTCTTC.